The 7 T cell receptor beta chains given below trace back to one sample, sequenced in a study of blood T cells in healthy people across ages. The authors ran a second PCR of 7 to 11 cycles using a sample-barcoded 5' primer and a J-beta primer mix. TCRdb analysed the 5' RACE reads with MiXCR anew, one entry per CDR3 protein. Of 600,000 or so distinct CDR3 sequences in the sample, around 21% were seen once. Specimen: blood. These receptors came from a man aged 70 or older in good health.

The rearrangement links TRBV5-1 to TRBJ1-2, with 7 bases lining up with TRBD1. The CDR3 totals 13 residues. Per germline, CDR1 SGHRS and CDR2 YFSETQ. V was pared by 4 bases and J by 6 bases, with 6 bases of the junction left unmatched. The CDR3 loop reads CASSPGQANGYTF. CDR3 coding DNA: TGCGCCAGCAGCCCAGGACAGGCGAATGGCTACACCTTC.

CDR3 region: CASSLDSYETQYF. CDR3 sequence (DNA): TGTGCCAGCAGCTTGGACAGTTATGAGACCCAGTACTTC. This chain connects TRBV5-4 to TRBJ2-7; D is undetermined. The J call may be in error: the DNA end matches TRBJ2-5 better. The CDR3 contains 13 residues. Germline V gene lookup returns CDR1 SGHNT and CDR2 YYREEE (reference sequence).

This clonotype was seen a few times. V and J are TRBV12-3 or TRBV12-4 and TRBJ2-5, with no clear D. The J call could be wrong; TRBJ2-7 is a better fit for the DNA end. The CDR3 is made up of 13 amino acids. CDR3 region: CASSPLRVGEQYF. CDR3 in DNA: TGTGCCAGCAGCCCCCTAAGGGTGGGCGAGCAGTACTTC.

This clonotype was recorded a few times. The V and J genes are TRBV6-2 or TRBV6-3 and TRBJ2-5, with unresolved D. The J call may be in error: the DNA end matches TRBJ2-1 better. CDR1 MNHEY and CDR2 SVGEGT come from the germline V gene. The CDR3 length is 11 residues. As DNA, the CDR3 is TGTGCCAGCGGGAATGGTAATGAGCAGTTCTTC. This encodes CASGNGNEQFF.

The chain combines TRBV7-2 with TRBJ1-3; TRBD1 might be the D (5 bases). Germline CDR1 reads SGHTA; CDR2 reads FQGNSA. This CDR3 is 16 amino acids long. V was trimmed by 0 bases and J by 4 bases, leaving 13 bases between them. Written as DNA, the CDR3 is TGTGCCAGCAGCTTAGCGCTCCAGGGAGAGGGAAACACCATATATTTT. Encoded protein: CASSLALQGEGNTIYF.

As DNA, the CDR3 is TGTGCCAGCAGCTTAAAGCGGGAGCCCCCCTACGAGCAGTACTTC. As protein: CASSLKREPPYEQYF. The V gene is TRBV7-9, the J gene TRBJ2-7, with 8 bases lining up with TRBD2. Germline CDR1 SEHNR, CDR2 FQNEAQ (reference sequence). The CDR3 has 15 residues. V shed 2 bases and J 2 bases; nucleotides not matched to a gene: 5.

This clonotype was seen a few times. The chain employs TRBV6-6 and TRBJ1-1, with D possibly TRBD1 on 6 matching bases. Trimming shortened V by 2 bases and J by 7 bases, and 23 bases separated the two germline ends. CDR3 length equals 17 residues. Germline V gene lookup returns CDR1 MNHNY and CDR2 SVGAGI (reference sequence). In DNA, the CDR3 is TGTGCCAGCAGTTACGGTTGGGGCGGGGGCCTAGGGGATGAAGCTTTCTTT. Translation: CASSYGWGGGLGDEAFF.